This TCR beta chain was identified in a study of Tregs in tolerant kidney transplant recipients. Whole-study results and caveats: Few patients were studied, so findings need validation in larger groups. Expanding Tregs on activated donor B cells appeared to best identify donor-specific TCRbeta clones.

In regard to this clone: The target antigen is unknown.

TCRdb's table, derived via immunoSEQ multiplex PCR, lists solely in-frame clones and lacks some. The sample carries some 240,000 clones, roughly 84% recorded once. The V gene lost 0 bases and the J gene lost 9 bases, with 25 bases spanning the gap. The CDR3 runs 18 residues. Germline CDR1 SGHRS, CDR2 YFSETQ. This rearrangement joins TRBV5-1 to TRBJ2-1; the D call may be TRBD1 or TRBD2 (8 bases each). The clonotype originates from a human donor in good health. Sequencing was done on a sample of CD4+ T cells from blood. CDR3 region: CASSLAGTGEAGGGEQFF. The CDR3 region has the DNA TGCGCCAGCAGCTTGGCCGGGACAGGAGAGGCGGGAGGCGGTGAGCAGTTCTTC. Full variable domain (rest looked up from reference TRBV5-1 and TRBJ2-1): KAGVTQTPRYLIKTRGQQVTLSCSPISGHRSVSWYQQTPGQGLQFLFEYFSETQRNKGNFPGRFSGRQFSNSRSEMNVSTLELGDSALYLCASSLAGTGEAGGGEQFFGPGTRLTVL.